This passage covers 2 T cell receptor beta chains from one sample sequenced in a study of T cell changes during pregnancy in multiple sclerosis (dated by TCRdb to between 2018 and 2021). The library was made by the immunoSEQ multiplex PCR assay. TCRdb's version of the immuneACCESS table is confined to in-frame rearrangements and falls short of the full clone set. An unresolved V gene accounts for under half of the shortfall where checked; the remainder is of unknown origin. This sample holds about 70,000 clones; around 94% were observed only once. About 0.5% of the sample rests with the top ten. The input for sequencing was peripheral blood, taken in the third trimester of pregnancy. These receptors originate from a female donor with multiple sclerosis, enrolled in a pregnancy study.

This clone was seen a single time. The chain carries TRBV19 and TRBJ2-1; 15 nucleotides line up with TRBD2. Germline V gene sequence: CDR1 LNHDA, CDR2 SQIVND (reference sequence). The V segment lost 5 bases and the J segment 9 bases; nucleotides outside the gene matches: 5. CDR3 length equals 15 residues. In DNA form, the CDR3 reads TGTGCCAGTAGTGTCGGACTAGCGGGGGGGCTTGAGCAGTTCTTC. It codes for CASSVGLAGGLEQFF.

V gene TRBV7-9 combines with J gene TRBJ1-3; TRBD1 is a possible D gene (6 bases). This CDR3 region has 15 residues. Germline assignment: CDR1 SEHNR and CDR2 FQNEAQ (reference sequence). Deletions cut 2 bases from V and 5 bases from J, with 13 bases between. The CDR3, as DNA: TGTGCCAGCAGCTTAATAGAGGGGGTCCGAAACACCATATATTTT. Translated: CASSLIEGVRNTIYF.